The 26 T cell receptor beta chains below were found in one sample sequenced in a study of T cells in Graves' hyperthyroidism and ophthalmopathy. Regions amplified from RNA transcripts were the TCR beta CDR3 regions. First-round RT-PCR of the TCR CDR3 relied on the HTBI primer set. TCRdb re-called the multiplex PCR reads through MiXCR, storing one row per CDR3 protein. The sample records 530,000 or so distinct CDR3 sequences, 46% being singletons. Material: peripheral blood or thyroid tissue (not recorded which). These receptors were obtained from a woman between 18 and 30 years old with Graves' hyperthyroidism.

This clonotype was detected many times. The CDR3 DNA is TGTGCCAGCAGTTACTCTTACCAAGCTAACTATGGCTACACCTTC. This encodes CASSYSYQANYGYTF. V and J are TRBV6-5 and TRBJ1-2, with D uncertain. Germline V gene data show CDR1 as MNHEY and CDR2 as SVGAGI. The CDR3 runs 15 residues. V was cut by 0 bases and J by 0 bases, with 8 bases left in between.

As for this clonotype: Relative to the germline gene, one junction end is altered; a read error may explain this. The genes are TRBV6-5 and TRBJ2-3; 11 nucleotides agree with TRBD2. CDR1 and CDR2 (germline): MNHEY, SVGAGI. The CDR3 is 16 residues long. The CDR3 sequence is CASSYGLAGGTDTRYF. CDR3 sequence (DNA): TGTGCCAGCAGTTACGGTCTAGCGGGAGGCACAGATACGCGGTATTTT.

The chain uses TRBV28 and TRBJ2-7; D is possibly TRBD2 (5 bases). CDR3 length: 13 amino acids. V was trimmed by 7 bases and J by 5 bases, leaving 15 bases between them. CDR1 and CDR2 (germline): MDHEN, SYDVKM. The CDR3 reads CASNPYGVDEQYF. The CDR3 coding sequence is TGTGCCAGCAATCCTTACGGGGTCGACGAGCAGTACTTC. The full variable domain, completed using reference TRBV28 and TRBJ2-7, is DVKVTQSSRYLVKRTGEKVFLECVQDMDHENMFWYRQDPGLGLRLIYFSYDVKMKEKGDIPEGYSVSREKKERFSLILESASTNQTSMYLCASNPYGVDEQYFGPGTRLTVT.

This chain joins TRBV29-1 and TRBJ2-5; D perhaps matches TRBD2 (6 bases). The germline CDR1 and CDR2 sequences are SQVTM and ANQGSEA. Trimming took 4 bases from V and 4 from J, leaving 13 bases between them. This CDR3 comprises 13 residues. The CDR3: CSVVIGGGETQYF. The CDR3 nucleotides are TGCAGCGTTGTTATCGGGGGTGGAGAGACCCAGTACTTC.

This clonotype was counted ten times or more. The chain couples TRBV20-1 to TRBJ2-7; 9 nucleotides line up with TRBD2. Looked up from germline, CDR1 is DFQATT and CDR2 is SNEGSKA (reference sequence). The CDR3 runs 15 residues. The V and J ends lost 0 bases and 0 bases, in that order; junction bases with no gene match: 3. CDR3 residues: CSARDLAGNSYEQYF. DNA of the CDR3: TGCAGTGCTAGAGATCTAGCGGGAAACTCCTACGAGCAGTACTTC.

Ten or more counts support this clonotype. The chain employs TRBV5-1 and TRBJ1-5, with a weak D call TRBD1 (5 bases). Deletions cut 0 bases from V and 3 bases from J, with 10 bases between. Germline-derived CDR1 and CDR2 are SGHRS and YFSETQ. The CDR3 has 15 residues. The CDR3 loop reads CASSLVPGINQPQHF. DNA of the CDR3: TGCGCCAGCAGCTTGGTTCCAGGGATCAATCAGCCCCAGCATTTT. The full variable domain, rest sourced from reference TRBV5-1 and TRBJ1-5, is KAGVTQTPRYLIKTRGQQVTLSCSPISGHRSVSWYQQTPGQGLQFLFEYFSETQRNKGNFPGRFSGRQFSNSRSEMNVSTLELGDSALYLCASSLVPGINQPQHFGDGTRLSIL.

A single count supports this clonotype. This chain uses TRBV7-6 with TRBJ2-2, with D hard to call. The germline V gene encodes CDR1 SGHVS and CDR2 FNYEAQ. This CDR3 region has 16 residues. V dropped 7 bases and J dropped 2 bases, with 17 bases sitting between them. CDR3 in DNA: TGTGCCAGCAAACCGGAAGCATTTGGAAACACCGGGGAGCTGTTTTTT. It translates to CASKPEAFGNTGELFF.

This clonotype was counted once. CDR3 amino acids: CSATVGTTDTQYF. CDR3 nucleotide sequence: TGCAGTGCTACCGTTGGGACCACAGATACGCAGTATTTT. The chain recombines TRBV20-1 with TRBJ2-3; D may match TRBD1 or TRBD2 (5 bases each). This CDR3 comprises 13 residues. Germline values: CDR1 DFQATT, CDR2 SNEGSKA (reference sequence). V lost 4 bases, J lost 2 bases, and 10 bases lay in between.

In this sample, this clonotype turned up many times. V gene TRBV12-3 or TRBV12-4 combines with J gene TRBJ1-2; D possibly corresponds to TRBD1 (5 bases). This CDR3 has 15 amino acids. V was clipped by 6 bases and J by 5 bases, with 19 bases between them. CDR3 bases: TGTGCCAGCAGGGTAACGGGACGGTCCTTTTATGGCTACACCTTC. As protein: CASRVTGRSFYGYTF.

The chain combines TRBV20-1 with TRBJ2-1; 7 positions match TRBD2. CDR1 DFQATT and CDR2 SNEGSKA come from the germline V gene (reference sequence). J lost 9 bases, V lost 2 bases, and 19 bases had no gene match. The CDR3 runs 17 residues. The CDR3 here is CSARSIYRLASRGEQFF. As DNA, the CDR3 is TGCAGTGCTAGATCCATCTATCGACTAGCCTCTAGGGGTGAGCAGTTCTTC.

In this sample, this clonotype turned up many times. This chain links TRBV20-1 with TRBJ1-1, with TRBD1 identical over 8 bases. Per the germline V gene, CDR1 is DFQATT and CDR2 is SNEGSKA (reference sequence). V gave up 3 bases and J gave up 3 bases; unmatched junction bases: 6. The CDR3 covers 14 residues. The CDR3 sequence: CSASGETGDTEAFF. CDR3 DNA: TGCAGTGCTAGTGGCGAGACAGGGGACACTGAAGCTTTCTTT.

The CDR3 protein is CASSPPESFNTEAFF. CDR3 bases: TGTGCCAGCTCACCACCGGAAAGCTTCAACACTGAAGCTTTCTTT. This chain connects TRBV6-1 to TRBJ1-1; no definite D call. Trimming took 8 bases from V and 2 from J, leaving 18 bases between them. The CDR3 is made up of 15 amino acids. Germline CDR1 reads MNHNS; CDR2 reads SASEGT.

This clonotype was detected many times. The chain links TRBV6-2 or TRBV6-3 to TRBJ2-2; D uncertain. The CDR3 consists of 14 residues. Per the germline V gene, CDR1 is MNHEY and CDR2 is SVGEGT. V was trimmed by 8 bases and J by 2 bases, leaving 12 bases between them. The CDR3 nucleotides are TGTGCCAGCCGAGACGGGTATAACACCGGGGAGCTGTTTTTT. Translating gives CASRDGYNTGELFF.

The rearrangement uses TRBV7-3 and TRBJ2-5; TRBD2 aligns across 9 bases. Germline loops: CDR1 SGHTA, CDR2 FQGTGA. CDR3 length: 17 residues. With 5 bases clipped from V and 5 bases from J, the junction kept 15 bases outside the gene matches. In DNA form, the CDR3 reads TGTGCCAGCAGCCCTGACACCGGGGCGGGAGGGTCGGAGACCCAGTACTTC. Translated, it gives CASSPDTGAGGSETQYF. The entire variable domain, with the rest obtained from reference TRBV7-3 and TRBJ2-5, is as follows: GAGVSQTPSNKVTEKGKYVELRCDPISGHTALYWYRQSLGQGPEFLIYFQGTGAADDSGLPNDRFFAVRPEGSVSTLKIQRTERGDSAVYLCASSPDTGAGGSETQYFGPGTRLLVL.

This clonotype has at least ten counts. V gene TRBV7-9 combines with J gene TRBJ1-4, with 7 bases aligning to TRBD1. Looked up from germline, CDR1 is SEHNR and CDR2 is FQNEAQ (reference sequence). Germline trimming cut 5 bases from V and 4 bases from J; bases unmatched to any gene: 7. The CDR3 spans 15 residues. CDR3: CASSNPGQLNEKLFF. The CDR3 DNA follows: TGTGCCAGCAGCAACCCGGGACAGCTTAATGAAAAACTGTTTTTT.

In regard to this clonotype: At one of its ends the junction is not consistent with the germline gene, which may arise from a read error. The gene calls are TRBV24-1 and TRBJ2-1, with D possibly being TRBD2 (5 bases). Germline lookup yields CDR1 KGHDR and CDR2 SFDVKD. This CDR3 comprises 16 residues. CDR3 in DNA: TGTGCCGCCAGTGATCCACGGGGTGGCCTCTACAATGAGCAGTTCTTC. Protein sequence: CAASDPRGGLYNEQFF.

The sample holds many counts of this clonotype. V is TRBV2 and J is TRBJ1-1; a weak D match, TRBD1 (6 bases). With 8 bases removed from V and 8 bases from J, the gap between germline ends came to 21 bases. The CDR3 loop spans 14 amino acids. Germline loops: CDR1 SNHLY, CDR2 FYNNEI. This CDR3 is CASSDAGGGLEAFF. DNA of the CDR3: TGTGCCAGCTCAGATGCGGGGGGGGGGCTCGAAGCTTTCTTT.

Remarks on this clonotype: One junction end does not reproduce the germline sequence, and a read error may be involved. V is TRBV5-1 and J is TRBJ1-1; TRBD1 matches 11 bases. Germline V gene lookup returns CDR1 SGHRS and CDR2 YFSETQ. This CDR3 comprises 16 residues. The CDR3 is CASSSGTGGRNTEAFF. For the CDR3, the DNA is TGTGCCAGCAGTTCCGGGACAGGGGGGCGGAACACTGAAGCTTTCTTT.

The chain combines TRBV6-2 or TRBV6-3 with TRBJ1-4, with D maybe TRBD1 (6 bases). The CDR3 sequence is 18 residues long. V shed 2 bases and J shed 5 bases, with 21 bases lying between them. CDR1 is MNHEY, CDR2 SVGEGT, per germline. This CDR3 reads CASSYRDTGGSENEKLFF. CDR3 DNA sequence: TGTGCCAGCAGTTACAGGGACACCGGGGGCAGCGAAAATGAAAAACTGTTTTTT.

In its sample, this clonotype was seen many times. The chain carries TRBV20-1 and TRBJ2-7; TRBD2 matches 10 bases. From germline, CDR1 is DFQATT and CDR2 SNEGSKA (reference sequence). The CDR3 spans 17 residues. J gave up 0 bases and V 5 bases, and 13 bases lay outside the gene matches. CDR3 sequence (DNA): TGCAGTGCTCTTCGGGTAGCGGGAGGATATGCCTCCTACGAGCAGTACTTC. Protein product: CSALRVAGGYASYEQYF.

This clonotype was observed many times. CDR3 amino acids: CASSERNTEAFF. CDR3 in DNA: TGTGCCAGCAGCGAGAGGAACACTGAAGCTTTCTTT. The V call is TRBV7-2, the J call TRBJ1-1; D is unclear. Germline lookup yields CDR1 SGHTA and CDR2 FQGNSA. This CDR3 region has 12 residues. The V end lost 5 bases, the J end lost 1 base, and 5 bases lay between the germline ends. The full variable domain, rest sourced from reference TRBV7-2 and TRBJ1-1, is GAGVSQSPSNKVTEKGKDVELRCDPISGHTALYWYRQSLGQGLEFLIYFQGNSAPDKSGLPSDRFSAERTGGSVSTLTIQRTQQEDSAVYLCASSERNTEAFFGQGTRLTVV.

Comments on this clonotype: One base away lies a much larger clone, so this may be a sequencing read error. The V gene is TRBV2, the J gene TRBJ1-1, with a possible D match to TRBD1 (5 bases). Germline CDR1 is SNHLY and CDR2 is FYNNEI. V dropped 6 bases and J dropped 8 bases, with 16 bases sitting between them. The CDR3 length is 13 residues. The CDR3 DNA follows: TGTGCCAGCAGCTTTGACAGCGGTCGGGAAGCTTTCTTT. Translated: CASSFDSGREAFF.

This clonotype was recorded at least ten times. The rearrangement uses TRBV10-3 and TRBJ1-2; D gene ambiguous. CDR1 and CDR2 (germline): ENHRY, SYGVKD. The CDR3 extends over 14 amino acids. The germline V and J ends were trimmed by 8 bases and 0 bases, with 13 bases remaining between them. CDR3 sequence reads: CAISPGRSNYGYTF. The CDR3 nucleotides read TGTGCCATCTCCCCCGGGCGATCTAACTATGGCTACACCTTC.

This chain connects TRBV2 to TRBJ2-7; D uncertain. Per germline, CDR1 SNHLY and CDR2 FYNNEI. Trimming removed 7 bases from V and 4 bases from J, with 8 bases in between. The CDR3 is 11 residues long. This CDR3 reads CASKGVYEQYF. Here the CDR3 DNA reads TGTGCCAGCAAGGGTGTATACGAGCAGTACTTC.

This clonotype was counted at least ten times. Mismatch with germline at one junction end may stem from a read error. The CDR3 reads CASSLGGGANVLTF. The CDR3 DNA reads as TGTGCCAGCAGTTTAGGGGGGGGGGCCAACGTCCTGACTTTC. This chain joins TRBV7-8 and TRBJ2-6; the D gene could be TRBD1 or TRBD2 (6 bases each). The CDR3 runs to 14 residues. The germline V gene encodes CDR1 SGHVS and CDR2 FQNEAQ.

This chain joins TRBV2 and TRBJ2-5; TRBD1 matches 7 bases. Looked up from germline, CDR1 is SNHLY and CDR2 is FYNNEI. After removal of 8 bases from V and 2 bases from J, the junction contained 5 bases not matched to a gene. This CDR3 contains 13 residues. CDR3 nucleotides: TGTGCCAGCTTAAGGGGACAGCAAGAGACCCAGTACTTC. Protein: CASLRGQQETQYF.